The rows below give T cell receptor beta chains drawn from one sample of a study of T cells in Graves' hyperthyroidism and ophthalmopathy. TCRdb used MiXCR to reprocess the multiplex PCR reads, holding one entry per CDR3 protein. The profile covers a few hundred thousand distinct CDR3 sequences, with 20% to 30% appearing a single time and around four fifths taken by the ten largest. Sequencing was done on a sample of blood. The receptors here all came from a man over 45 with Graves' hyperthyroidism. Both conserved end residues are part of each CDR3. D genes are given only for firm matches. Clone size is stated in some rows and not others, as once, few, many or a class when expanded.

len: 15
j_gene: TRBJ2-7
d_gene: TRBD2
v_gene: TRBV27
abundance: many
CDR3nt: TGTGCCAGCAGTTGGACTAGCGGGAGGGGGCACGAGCAGTACTTC
CDR3aa: CASSWTSGRGHEQYF

len: 12
j_gene: TRBJ2-1
d_gene: .
v_gene: TRBV27
abundance: .
CDR3nt: TGTGCCAGCAGTTTAAACGGCAATGAGCAGTTCTTC
CDR3aa: CASSLNGNEQFF

len: 11
j_gene: TRBJ1-1
d_gene: .
v_gene: TRBV29-1
abundance: .
CDR3nt: TGCAGCGTTAAGGGGGGCACTGAAGCTTTCTTT
CDR3aa: CSVKGGTEAFF

len: 11
j_gene: TRBJ2-1
d_gene: .
v_gene: TRBV29-1
abundance: few
CDR3nt: TGCAGCGTTGCTGGTCTCAATGAGCAGTTCTTC
CDR3aa: CSVAGLNEQFF

len: 17
j_gene: TRBJ2-1
d_gene: TRBD2
v_gene: TRBV12-3/TRBV12-4
abundance: few
CDR3nt: TGTGCCAGCAGCATGACTCCGGGACTAGGCCTGGGCAATGAGCAGTTCTTC
CDR3aa: CASSMTPGLGLGNEQFF

len: 14
j_gene: TRBJ1-1
d_gene: .
v_gene: TRBV7-6
abundance: few
CDR3nt: TGTGCCAGCAGCTGGGCAGGGGAGAACACTGAAGCTTTCTTT
CDR3aa: CASSWAGENTEAFF

len: 14
j_gene: TRBJ2-3
d_gene: .
v_gene: TRBV20-1
abundance: .
CDR3nt: TGCAGTGCTAGGGAAAAACAGGGTGTACCTGTGCAGTATTTT
CDR3aa: CSAREKQGVPVQYF

len: 14
j_gene: TRBJ2-7
d_gene: .
v_gene: TRBV20-1
abundance: .
CDR3nt: TGCAGTGCCCCCCGGGCGGGGCAGTCCTACGAGCAGTACTTC
CDR3aa: CSAPRAGQSYEQYF

len: 19
j_gene: TRBJ2-1
d_gene: TRBD2
v_gene: TRBV19
abundance: .
CDR3nt: TGTGCCAGTAGTAAGACTAGCGGGAGTTTCGGGCCCACCTACAATGAGCAGTTCTTC
CDR3aa: CASSKTSGSFGPTYNEQFF

len: 16
j_gene: TRBJ2-2
d_gene: .
v_gene: TRBV12-3/TRBV12-4
abundance: many
CDR3nt: TGTGCCAGCAGTGCCAGGGGCGACCGCAACACCGGGGAGCTGTTTTTT
CDR3aa: CASSARGDRNTGELFF

len: 15
j_gene: TRBJ2-1
d_gene: .
v_gene: TRBV29-1
abundance: few
CDR3nt: TGCAGCGTCCGGGACTCACTTAGTCTTTACAATGAGCAGTTCTTC
CDR3aa: CSVRDSLSLYNEQFF

len: 12
j_gene: TRBJ1-2
d_gene: .
v_gene: TRBV2
abundance: many
CDR3nt: TGTGCCAGCAGTCAAGGGGAGAGCGGCTACACCTTC
CDR3aa: CASSQGESGYTF

len: 15
j_gene: TRBJ2-1
d_gene: .
v_gene: TRBV28
abundance: many
CDR3nt: TGTGCCAGCAGCCCCATAGACAGCTACTACAATGAGCAGTTCTTC
CDR3aa: CASSPIDSYYNEQFF

len: 13
j_gene: TRBJ2-5
d_gene: .
v_gene: TRBV15
abundance: few
CDR3nt: TGTGCCACCAGCGTCGGTATTCAAGAGACCCAGTACTTC
CDR3aa: CATSVGIQETQYF

len: 13
j_gene: TRBJ1-2
d_gene: .
v_gene: TRBV10-2
abundance: few
CDR3nt: TGCGCCAGCAGTGAGATACCAGACTATGGCTACACCTTC
CDR3aa: CASSEIPDYGYTF

len: 15
j_gene: TRBJ2-1
d_gene: TRBD2
v_gene: TRBV9
abundance: .
CDR3nt: TGTGCCAGCAGCGCCGGGGCTAGCGGATCCAATGAGCAGTTCTTC
CDR3aa: CASSAGASGSNEQFF

len: 15
j_gene: TRBJ2-5
d_gene: TRBD2
v_gene: TRBV4-2
abundance: few
CDR3nt: TGTGCCAGCAGCCAAGATCCATGGGAGGGGGAGACCCAGTACTTC
CDR3aa: CASSQDPWEGETQYF